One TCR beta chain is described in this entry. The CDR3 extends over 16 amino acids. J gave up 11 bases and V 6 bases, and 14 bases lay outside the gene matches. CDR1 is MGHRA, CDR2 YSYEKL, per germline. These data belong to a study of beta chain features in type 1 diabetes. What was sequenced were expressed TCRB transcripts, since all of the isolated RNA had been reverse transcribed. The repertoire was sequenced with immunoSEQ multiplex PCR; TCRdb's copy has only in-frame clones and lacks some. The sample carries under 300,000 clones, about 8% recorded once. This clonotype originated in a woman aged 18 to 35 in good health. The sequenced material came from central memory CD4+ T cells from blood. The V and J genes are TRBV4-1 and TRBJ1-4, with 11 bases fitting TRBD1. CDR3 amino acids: CASRPEGQGAGGKLFF. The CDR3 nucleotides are TGCGCCAGCAGACCAGAAGGACAGGGGGCGGGAGGTAAACTGTTTTTT.